The 5 T cell receptor beta chains below come from one sample, sequenced in a study of control samples from healthy donors and cancer patients. TCRdb's copy holds only in-frame clones and misses some; the assay was immunoSEQ multiplex PCR. The repertoire includes 150,000 to 200,000 clones, more than 90% of them detected once, and 2% to 2.5% sits in the top ten. Input material: blood. The receptors were gathered from a woman between 35 and 50 years old in good health.

The chain employs TRBV7-9 and TRBJ2-3; 7 positions agree with TRBD1. Trimming at V came to 2 bases and at J to 3 bases, leaving 5 bases not matched to a gene. The germline V gene encodes CDR1 SEHNR and CDR2 FQNEAQ (reference sequence). The CDR3 covers 15 residues. CDR3 DNA sequence: TGTGCCAGCAGCTTACGGGACAGAGTTACAGATACGCAGTATTTT. This encodes CASSLRDRVTDTQYF.

The chain joins TRBV7-9 to TRBJ2-3; D gene unclear. The CDR3 spans 13 residues. The ends were cut back, 5 bases at V and 1 base at J, with 7 bases in the middle. The germline V gene encodes CDR1 SEHNR and CDR2 FQNEAQ (reference sequence). The CDR3 reads CASSLVGTDTQYF. The CDR3 DNA is TGTGCCAGCAGCCTTGTTGGCACAGATACGCAGTATTTT.

This chain joins TRBV5-5 and TRBJ2-5; D not certain. The length of the CDR3 is 15 residues. Germline CDR1 reads SGHKS; CDR2 reads YYEKEE (reference sequence). V gave up 1 base and J gave up 4 bases, with 14 bases separating them. CDR3 region: CASSLRKGTGETQYF. In nucleotides, the CDR3 is TGTGCCAGCAGCTTGAGGAAGGGTACGGGAGAGACCCAGTACTTC.

The J gene is TRBJ1-1, the V gene TRBV11-2; perhaps TRBD1 as D (6 bases). Germline CDR1 and CDR2: SGHAT and FQNNGV. The CDR3 runs to 13 residues. V was cut by 4 bases and J by 8 bases, with 14 bases left in between. The CDR3 protein is CASSSNRAHEAFF. The CDR3, as DNA: TGTGCCAGCAGCTCTAACAGGGCGCACGAAGCTTTCTTT.

This clone appeared a single time. The rearrangement uses TRBV29-1 and TRBJ1-2; D perhaps matches TRBD1 (6 bases). Germline V CDR1 and CDR2: SQVTM, ANQGSEA. The CDR3 spans 13 residues. Trimming stripped 7 bases from V and 3 bases from J, with 15 bases between. CDR3 nucleotide sequence: TGCAGCGCTCAGGGGAGGTTGGACTATGGCTACACCTTC. The encoded protein is CSAQGRLDYGYTF. The entire variable domain, with the rest obtained from reference TRBV29-1 and TRBJ1-2, is as follows: SAVISQKPSRDICQRGTSLTIQCQVDSQVTMMFWYRQQPGQSLTLIATANQGSEATYESGFVIDKFPISRPNLTFSTLTVSNMSPEDSSIYLCSAQGRLDYGYTFGSGTRLTVV.